This T cell receptor (beta chain) stems from a study of a mutant IDH1 vaccine in newly diagnosed glioma. Time point noted: baseline, week 1 (first vaccination visit). Treatment specified: pre-vaccination baseline after standard-of-care therapy. The germline gives CDR1 LNHNV, CDR2 YYDKDF (reference sequence). V was shortened by 3 bases and J by 2 bases, with 8 bases between the two germline ends. This CDR3 has 15 residues. Some clones are missing from TCRdb's copy, which holds only in-frame ones; the method was immunoSEQ multiplex PCR. The sample has about 96,000 clones, about four fifths seen once. The V and J genes are TRBV15 and TRBJ2-6; TRBD1 might be the D (6 bases). Source: PBMCs, taken from a glioma patient treated with radiotherapy, temozolomide or both. The TCR comes from a man between 35 and 55 years old with glioma. The CDR3 DNA reads as TGTGCCACCAGCAGCGACAGGCCTGGGGCCAACGTCCTGACTTTC. Encoded protein: CATSSDRPGANVLTF.